These 27 T cell receptor beta chains were all obtained from the same sample, sequenced in a study of cytomegalovirus exposure and HLA in healthy donors. Researchers ran the PCR with 60 Vbeta and 13 Jbeta primers. Method: immunoSEQ multiplex PCR; TCRdb's copy keeps in-frame clones and lacks some. The sample includes tens of thousands of clones, around three fifths seen only once; the top ten take more than 15%. The sequenced sample was PBMCs. The source of these receptors is a man aged 50 to 60 in good health and CMV-seropositive.

V gene TRBV2 combines with J gene TRBJ2-1; D might be TRBD1 (6 bases). The CDR3 spans 15 residues. Germline loops: CDR1 SNHLY, CDR2 FYNNEI. Trimming pared 10 bases from V and 0 bases from J, leaving 16 bases between. DNA of the CDR3: TGTGCCATAGTAACCGGGACATACTCCTACAATGAGCAGTTCTTC. Encoded protein: CAIVTGTYSYNEQFF.

The V gene is TRBV5-8, the J gene TRBJ1-2; TRBD1 aligns across 7 bases. V gave up 2 bases and J gave up 2 bases; unmatched junction bases: 9. CDR3 size: 16 residues. Germline V CDR1 and CDR2: SGHTS, YDEGEE. CDR3 sequence reads: CASSFLQGSPNYGYTF. The CDR3 DNA reads as TGTGCCAGCAGCTTTTTACAGGGGAGCCCCAACTATGGCTACACCTTC.

This CDR3 reads CASRREGTGALLHF. CDR3 coding DNA: TGTGCCAGCAGGCGGGAAGGGACAGGAGCCCTCCTCCACTTT. The chain carries TRBV6-5 and TRBJ1-6; TRBD1 aligns across 8 bases. The J segment lost 15 bases and the V segment lost 6 bases, leaving 13 bases of the junction unmatched. The CDR3 length is 14 residues. CDR1 MNHEY and CDR2 SVGAGI come from the germline V gene.

The CDR3 bases are TGTGCCAGCAGTGAATGGGAGGGGTTTGATGAAAAACTGTTTTTT. As protein: CASSEWEGFDEKLFF. The gene calls are TRBV2 and TRBJ1-4, with D possibly being TRBD1 (5 bases). Germline V gene sequence: CDR1 SNHLY, CDR2 FYNNEI. V shed 2 bases and J shed 6 bases, with 13 bases lying between them. The CDR3 loop spans 15 amino acids.

The chain uses TRBV9 and TRBJ2-3, with D possibly matching TRBD2 (7 bases). V lost 0 bases, J lost 6 bases, and 11 bases lay in between. The germline CDR1 and CDR2 sequences are SGDLS and YYNGEE. The CDR3 is made up of 14 amino acids. CDR3 sequence: CASSVGGGADTQYF. The CDR3 DNA follows: TGTGCCAGCAGCGTAGGTGGGGGGGCGGATACGCAGTATTTT.

The V call is TRBV7-3, the J call TRBJ2-1; D gene uncertain. Looked up from germline, CDR1 is SGHTA and CDR2 is FQGTGA. V shed 4 bases and J shed 4 bases, with 14 bases lying between them. CDR3 length equals 15 residues. The chain's CDR3 is CASSYTVGEYNEQFF. In DNA, the CDR3 is TGTGCCAGCAGCTATACGGTCGGAGAGTACAATGAGCAGTTCTTC.

A single count supports this clone. V usage is TRBV2 and J usage is TRBJ2-5; 10 bases map to TRBD2. The CDR3 runs to 15 residues. Germline CDR1 and CDR2: SNHLY and FYNNEI. V lost 6 bases, J lost 5 bases, and 9 bases stayed unmatched. CDR3 residues: CASRETSGAGETQYF. CDR3 in DNA: TGTGCCAGCAGGGAAACTAGCGGGGCTGGGGAGACCCAGTACTTC.

The chain carries TRBV27 and TRBJ1-5, with D possibly matching TRBD1 (6 bases). Trimming took 5 bases from V and 7 from J, leaving 15 bases between them. In germline, CDR1 is MNHEY, CDR2 SMNVEV (reference sequence). The CDR3 is made up of 14 amino acids. CDR3 protein: CASSQTGYRQPQHF. CDR3 DNA sequence: TGTGCCAGCAGTCAGACAGGTTATCGGCAGCCCCAGCATTTT.

This clone appeared a few times. This chain uses TRBV6-5 with TRBJ2-7, with 9 bases fitting TRBD1. V dropped 6 bases and J dropped 5; count of bases not matched to a gene: 5. CDR3 size: 13 residues. Germline CDR1 MNHEY, CDR2 SVGAGI. CDR3 sequence reads: CASSPGQGNEQYF. DNA of the CDR3: TGTGCCAGCAGCCCTGGACAGGGGAACGAGCAGTACTTC.

This rearrangement joins TRBV27 to TRBJ1-1, with D perhaps TRBD1 (6 bases). Germline values: CDR1 MNHEY, CDR2 SMNVEV (reference sequence). There are 13 residues in the CDR3. The V and J ends lost 1 base and 10 bases respectively, with 13 bases between them. The CDR3 here is CASSLYYTQGAFF. The CDR3 nucleotides read TGTGCCAGCAGTTTATATTATACACAGGGAGCTTTCTTT.

This chain uses TRBV28 with TRBJ2-3; 9 nucleotides align to TRBD1. The V gene's germline CDR1 is MDHEN and CDR2 SYDVKM. V gave up 7 bases and J gave up 4 bases; unmatched junction bases: 6. The CDR3 is 14 residues long. This chain's CDR3 is CASKTGGGADTQYF. Written as DNA, the CDR3 is TGTGCCAGCAAGACAGGGGGTGGGGCAGATACGCAGTATTTT.

The chain recombines TRBV6-1 with TRBJ2-1; D is unclear. V shed 7 bases and J shed 4 bases, with 5 bases lying between them. Per the germline V gene, CDR1 is MNHNS and CDR2 is SASEGT. The CDR3 covers 11 residues. The CDR3 is CASIVYNEQFF. CDR3 DNA sequence: TGTGCCAGCATAGTTTACAATGAGCAGTTCTTC.

The chain links TRBV27 to TRBJ2-2; D is uncertain. The CDR3 sequence is 12 residues long. Germline-derived CDR1 and CDR2 are MNHEY and SMNVEV (reference sequence). V was cut by 3 bases and J by 6 bases, with 5 bases left in between. In nucleotides, the CDR3 is TGTGCCAGCAGTTTTTCCGCCGGGGAGCTGTTTTTT. This sequence encodes CASSFSAGELFF.

The chain recombines TRBV11-2 with TRBJ1-2, with 9 bases fitting TRBD1. V lost 8 bases to trimming and J lost 8 bases; unmatched junction nucleotides: 9. The CDR3 loop spans 13 amino acids. Germline CDR1 reads SGHAT; CDR2 reads FQNNGV. CDR3 region: CASHSTGGWGYTF. The DNA for the CDR3 is TGTGCCAGCCACTCAACAGGGGGCTGGGGCTACACCTTC.

This clone was detected a few times. This chain uses TRBV6-6 with TRBJ2-2; TRBD1 is a possible D gene (5 bases). This CDR3 comprises 12 residues. Deletions cut 11 bases from V and 3 bases from J, with 10 bases between. Per germline, CDR1 MNHNY and CDR2 SVGAGI (reference sequence). This CDR3 reads CAARVYTGELFF. The CDR3 DNA reads as TGTGCCGCCAGGGTTTACACCGGGGAGCTGTTTTTT.

This clone has only a few counts. The chain recombines TRBV6-5 with TRBJ2-1; tentatively, D is TRBD2 (5 bases). V shed 2 bases and J shed 10 bases, with 12 bases lying between them. Germline-derived CDR1 and CDR2 are MNHEY and SVGAGI. The CDR3 consists of 13 residues. The CDR3 loop is CASSYRGSDEQFF. The CDR3 coding sequence is TGTGCCAGCAGTTACCGGGGTTCGGACGAGCAGTTCTTC.

Concerning this clone itself: Other DNA sequences in the same sample also yield this CDR3. The chain recombines TRBV27 with TRBJ2-1; D ambiguous. Looked up from germline, CDR1 is MNHEY and CDR2 is SMNVEV (reference sequence). Deletions cut 5 bases from V and 7 bases from J, with 9 bases between. The CDR3 is 12 amino acids. The chain's CDR3 is CASSPPGNEQFF. DNA for the CDR3: TGTGCCAGCAGTCCCCCAGGTAATGAGCAGTTCTTC.

The J gene is TRBJ2-7, the V gene TRBV5-6; D is unresolved. This CDR3 has 12 amino acids. Germline V gene data show CDR1 as SGHDT and CDR2 as YYEEEE. V lost 1 base and J lost 3, with 5 bases in between. This CDR3 is CASSLQVYEQYF. CDR3 DNA: TGTGCCAGCAGCTTGCAGGTCTACGAGCAGTACTTC.

V gene TRBV7-6 combines with J gene TRBJ1-1; weak D call: TRBD1 (5 bases). The CDR3 is 13 amino acids. Germline V gene sequence: CDR1 SGHVS, CDR2 FNYEAQ. Trimming stripped 2 bases from V and 3 bases from J, with 7 bases between. CDR3 coding DNA: TGTGCCAGCAGCTTACAGGGCGACACTGAAGCTTTCTTT. The encoded protein is CASSLQGDTEAFF.

The chain has TRBV6-4 and TRBJ2-3; 8 bases match TRBD2. The ends lost 6 bases at V and 5 bases at J; junction bases unmatched: 10. The CDR3 sequence is 15 residues long. Germline CDR1 MRHNA, CDR2 SNTAGT. The CDR3 region has the DNA TGTGCCAGCAGCCCAAGCGGGACTAGAAAAGATACGCAGTATTTT. As protein: CASSPSGTRKDTQYF.

This clone was picked up one time. The chain carries TRBV27 and TRBJ1-2; 7 nucleotides line up with TRBD1. This CDR3 spans 14 amino acids. Germline V lookup: CDR1 MNHEY, CDR2 SMNVEV (reference sequence). V lost 5 bases, J lost 4 bases, and 7 bases stayed unmatched. CDR3 sequence reads: CASSLYRDSYGYTF. CDR3 bases: TGTGCCAGCAGTCTATACCGGGACAGCTATGGCTACACCTTC.

V usage is TRBV11-3 and J usage is TRBJ1-1; TRBD1 agrees at 7 bases. CDR3 size: 14 residues. With 2 bases clipped from V and 6 bases from J, the junction kept 6 bases outside the gene matches. Germline V CDR1 and CDR2: SGHNT, YENEEA. The CDR3 loop reads CASSLRRGGAEAFF. CDR3 coding DNA: TGTGCCAGCAGCTTAAGAAGAGGGGGCGCTGAAGCTTTCTTT. The full variable domain, in which reference TRBV11-3 and TRBJ1-1 provide the parts outside the CDR3, is EAGVVQSPRYKIIEKKQPVAFWCNPISGHNTLYWYLQNLGQGPELLIRYENEEAVDDSQLPKDRFSAERLKGVDSTLKIQPAELGDSAVYLCASSLRRGGAEAFFGQGTRLTVV.

This clone showed up just once. The chain employs TRBV9 and TRBJ2-1; 10 bases line up with TRBD1. V was pared by 4 bases and J by 7 bases, with 8 bases of the junction left unmatched. Germline CDR1 reads SGDLS; CDR2 reads YYNGEE. This CDR3 has 15 amino acids. As DNA, the CDR3 is TGTGCCAGCAGCCCACGCCGGACAGGGGGGAATGAGCAGTTCTTC. Its protein is CASSPRRTGGNEQFF.

The chain uses TRBV7-2 and TRBJ2-7; D is perhaps TRBD2 (5 bases). This CDR3 spans 14 amino acids. The V gene's germline CDR1 is SGHTA and CDR2 FQGNSA. Trimming took 3 bases from V and 3 from J, leaving 12 bases between them. The CDR3 reads CASSFARTVYEQYF. In DNA form, the CDR3 reads TGTGCCAGCAGCTTCGCCAGGACTGTCTACGAGCAGTACTTC.

The chain links TRBV25-1 to TRBJ2-5; D might be TRBD2 (6 bases). The CDR3 sequence is 12 residues long. V lost 6 bases to trimming and J lost 9 bases, with 14 bases between them. Germline V gene sequence: CDR1 MGHDK, CDR2 SYGVNS. As DNA, the CDR3 is TGTGCCAGCAGGAGTGTTGGAGGGGCCCAGTACTTC. Translation: CASRSVGGAQYF.

The chain links TRBV7-3 to TRBJ2-7; D call uncertain. With 1 base removed from V and 6 bases from J, the gap between germline ends came to 10 bases. The CDR3 has 13 amino acids. Germline V gives CDR1 SGHTA, CDR2 FQGTGA. The CDR3, as DNA: TGTGCCAGCAGCTTAATTGGCCATCCCGAGCAGTACTTC. Its protein product is CASSLIGHPEQYF. Combining the CDR3 with reference TRBV7-3 and TRBJ2-7 gives the whole variable domain GAGVSQTPSNKVTEKGKYVELRCDPISGHTALYWYRQSLGQGPEFLIYFQGTGAADDSGLPNDRFFAVRPEGSVSTLKIQRTERGDSAVYLCASSLIGHPEQYFGPGTRLTVT.

The chain uses TRBV14 and TRBJ1-1; D remains unclear. Germline V gene data show CDR1 as SGHDN and CDR2 as FVKESK. Trimming cost V 0 bases and J 11 bases, with 13 bases left between them. The CDR3 spans 13 residues. CDR3 sequence (DNA): TGTGCCAGCAGCCAAGATGCGGGTGGAGGGGCTTTCTTT. It is translated as CASSQDAGGGAFF.